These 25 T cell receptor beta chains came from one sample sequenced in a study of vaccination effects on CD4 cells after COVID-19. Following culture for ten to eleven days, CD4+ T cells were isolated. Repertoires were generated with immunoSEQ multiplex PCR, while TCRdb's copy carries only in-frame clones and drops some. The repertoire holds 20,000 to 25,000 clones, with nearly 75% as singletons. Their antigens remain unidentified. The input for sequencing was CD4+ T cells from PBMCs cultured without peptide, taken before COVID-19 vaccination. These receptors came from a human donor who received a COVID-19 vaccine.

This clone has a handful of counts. The chain's CDR3 is CASSQDRTLYEQYF. The CDR3 nucleotides read TGTGCCAGCAGTCAGGACAGGACTCTTTACGAGCAGTACTTC. This sequence joins TRBV6-6 and TRBJ2-7; 7 bases are shared with TRBD1. This CDR3 region has 14 residues. The germline CDR1 and CDR2 sequences are MNHNY and SVGAGI (reference sequence). Trimming took 5 bases from V and 4 from J; bases not matched to a gene: 8.

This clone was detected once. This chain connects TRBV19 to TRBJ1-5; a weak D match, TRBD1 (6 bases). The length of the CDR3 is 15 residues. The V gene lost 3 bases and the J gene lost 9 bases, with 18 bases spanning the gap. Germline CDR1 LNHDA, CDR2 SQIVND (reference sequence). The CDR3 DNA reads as TGTGCCAGTAGTATCGCCGCAGGGAAGGGGGGGCCCCAGCATTTT. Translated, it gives CASSIAAGKGGPQHF.

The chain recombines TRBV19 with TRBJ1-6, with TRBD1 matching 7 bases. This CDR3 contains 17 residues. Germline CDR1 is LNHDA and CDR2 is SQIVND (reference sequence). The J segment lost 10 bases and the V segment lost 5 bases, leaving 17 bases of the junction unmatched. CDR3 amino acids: CASSAETGSGISSPLHF. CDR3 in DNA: TGTGCCAGTAGTGCGGAGACAGGGTCTGGGATCAGCTCACCCCTCCACTTT.

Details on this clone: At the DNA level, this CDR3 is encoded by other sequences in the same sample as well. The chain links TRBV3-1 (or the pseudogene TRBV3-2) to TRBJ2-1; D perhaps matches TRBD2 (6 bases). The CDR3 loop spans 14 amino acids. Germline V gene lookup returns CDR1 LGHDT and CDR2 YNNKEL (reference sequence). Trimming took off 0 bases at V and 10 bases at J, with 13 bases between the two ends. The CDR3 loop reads CASSQDTSRREQFF. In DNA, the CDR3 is TGTGCCAGCAGCCAAGACACTAGCCGGCGGGAGCAGTTCTTC.

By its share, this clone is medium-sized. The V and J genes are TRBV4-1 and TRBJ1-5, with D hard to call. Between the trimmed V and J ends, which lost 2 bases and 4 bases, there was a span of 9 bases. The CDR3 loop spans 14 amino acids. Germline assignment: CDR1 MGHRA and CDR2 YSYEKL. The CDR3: CASSQWRDNQPQHF. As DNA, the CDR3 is TGCGCCAGCAGCCAATGGAGAGATAATCAGCCCCAGCATTTT.

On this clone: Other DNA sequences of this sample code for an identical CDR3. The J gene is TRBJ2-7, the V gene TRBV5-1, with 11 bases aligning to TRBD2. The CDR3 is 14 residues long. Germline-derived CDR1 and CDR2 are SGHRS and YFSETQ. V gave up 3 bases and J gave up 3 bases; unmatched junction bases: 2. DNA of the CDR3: TGCGCCAGCAGCTCCGGGACTAGCGGCTACGAGCAGTACTTC. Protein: CASSSGTSGYEQYF.

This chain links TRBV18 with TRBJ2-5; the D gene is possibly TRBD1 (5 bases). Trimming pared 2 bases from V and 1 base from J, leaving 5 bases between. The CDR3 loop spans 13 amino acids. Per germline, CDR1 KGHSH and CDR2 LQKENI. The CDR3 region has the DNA TGTGCCAGCTCACCAAGGGGCCAAGAGACCCAGTACTTC. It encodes CASSPRGQETQYF.

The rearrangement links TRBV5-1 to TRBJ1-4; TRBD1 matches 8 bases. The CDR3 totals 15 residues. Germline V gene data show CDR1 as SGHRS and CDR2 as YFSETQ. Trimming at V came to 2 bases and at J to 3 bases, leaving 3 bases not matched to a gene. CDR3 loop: CASSLQGGANEKLFF. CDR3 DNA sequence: TGCGCCAGCAGCTTACAGGGGGGGGCTAATGAAAAACTGTTTTTT.

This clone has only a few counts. Here the CDR3 DNA reads TGTGCCAGCGACTCGACCGTACAGGTCGGGAGCTACACCTTC. Translation: CASDSTVQVGSYTF. This rearrangement joins TRBV5-5 to TRBJ1-2, with a possible D match to TRBD1 (5 bases). The V gene lost 7 bases and the J gene lost 9 bases, with 22 bases spanning the gap. The CDR3 consists of 14 residues. Germline-derived CDR1 and CDR2 are SGHKS and YYEKEE (reference sequence).

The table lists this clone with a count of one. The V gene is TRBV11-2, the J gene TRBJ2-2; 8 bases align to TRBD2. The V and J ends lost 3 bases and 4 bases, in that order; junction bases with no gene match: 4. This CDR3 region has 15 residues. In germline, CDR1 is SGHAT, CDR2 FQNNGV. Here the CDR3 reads CASSLSGSVTGELFF. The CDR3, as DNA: TGTGCCAGCAGCTTGAGCGGGAGTGTCACCGGGGAGCTGTTTTTT.

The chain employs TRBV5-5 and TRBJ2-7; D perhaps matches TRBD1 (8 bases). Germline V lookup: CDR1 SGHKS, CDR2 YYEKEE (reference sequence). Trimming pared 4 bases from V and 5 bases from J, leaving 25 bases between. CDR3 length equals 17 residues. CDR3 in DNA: TGTGCCAGCAGCCCCCCGGAAGCGGGACAGGCCCTTGACGAGCAGTACTTC. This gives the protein CASSPPEAGQALDEQYF.

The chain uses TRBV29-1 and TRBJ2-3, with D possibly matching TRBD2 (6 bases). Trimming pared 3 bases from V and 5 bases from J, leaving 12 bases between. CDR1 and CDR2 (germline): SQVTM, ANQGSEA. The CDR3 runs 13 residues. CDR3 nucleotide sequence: TGCAGCGTTGACGGGGGTACGCTAGATACGCAGTATTTT. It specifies CSVDGGTLDTQYF.

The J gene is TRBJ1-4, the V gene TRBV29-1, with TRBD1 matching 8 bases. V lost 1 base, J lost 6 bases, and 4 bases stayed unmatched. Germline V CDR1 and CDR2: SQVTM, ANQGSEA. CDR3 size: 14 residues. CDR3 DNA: TGCAGCGTTGAAGGTCCGGGACAGGATGAAAAACTGTTTTTT. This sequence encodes CSVEGPGQDEKLFF.

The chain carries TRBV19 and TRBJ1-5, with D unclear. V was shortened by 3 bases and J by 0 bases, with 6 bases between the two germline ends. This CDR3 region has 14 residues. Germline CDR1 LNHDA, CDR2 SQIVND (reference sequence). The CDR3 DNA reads TGTGCCAGTAGTATCCTACATAGCAATCAGCCCCAGCATTTT. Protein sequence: CASSILHSNQPQHF.

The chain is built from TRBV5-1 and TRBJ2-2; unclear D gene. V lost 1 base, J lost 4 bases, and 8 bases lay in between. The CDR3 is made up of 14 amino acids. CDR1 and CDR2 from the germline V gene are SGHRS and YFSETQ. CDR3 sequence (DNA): TGCGCCAGCAGCTTGATCGACCTCACCGGGGAGCTGTTTTTT. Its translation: CASSLIDLTGELFF. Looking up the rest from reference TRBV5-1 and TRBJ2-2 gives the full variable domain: KAGVTQTPRYLIKTRGQQVTLSCSPISGHRSVSWYQQTPGQGLQFLFEYFSETQRNKGNFPGRFSGRQFSNSRSEMNVSTLELGDSALYLCASSLIDLTGELFFGEGSRLTVL.

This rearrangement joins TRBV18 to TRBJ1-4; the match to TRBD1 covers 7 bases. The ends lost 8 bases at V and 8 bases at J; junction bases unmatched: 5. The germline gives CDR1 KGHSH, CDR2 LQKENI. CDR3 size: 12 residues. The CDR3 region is CASRDRVEKLFF. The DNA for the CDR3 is TGTGCCAGCCGTGACAGGGTCGAAAAACTGTTTTTT.

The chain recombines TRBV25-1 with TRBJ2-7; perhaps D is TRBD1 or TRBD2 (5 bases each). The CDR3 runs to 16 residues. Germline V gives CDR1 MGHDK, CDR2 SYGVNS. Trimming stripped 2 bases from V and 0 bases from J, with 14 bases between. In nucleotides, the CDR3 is TGTGCCAGCAGTGAAGGGGGTCTGACCCACTCCTACGAGCAGTACTTC. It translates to CASSEGGLTHSYEQYF.

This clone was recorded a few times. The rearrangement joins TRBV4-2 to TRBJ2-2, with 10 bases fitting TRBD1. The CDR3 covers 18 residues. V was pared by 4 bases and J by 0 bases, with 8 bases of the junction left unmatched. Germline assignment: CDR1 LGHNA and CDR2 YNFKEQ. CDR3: CASSLGQGESPNTGELFF. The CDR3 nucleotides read TGTGCCAGCAGCCTTGGACAGGGGGAATCCCCGAACACCGGGGAGCTGTTTTTT.

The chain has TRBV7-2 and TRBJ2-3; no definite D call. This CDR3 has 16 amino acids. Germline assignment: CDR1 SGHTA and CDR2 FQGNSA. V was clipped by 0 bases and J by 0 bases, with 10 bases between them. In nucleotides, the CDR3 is TGTGCCAGCAGCTTAGCCATGATCGCTAGCACAGATACGCAGTATTTT. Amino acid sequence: CASSLAMIASTDTQYF.

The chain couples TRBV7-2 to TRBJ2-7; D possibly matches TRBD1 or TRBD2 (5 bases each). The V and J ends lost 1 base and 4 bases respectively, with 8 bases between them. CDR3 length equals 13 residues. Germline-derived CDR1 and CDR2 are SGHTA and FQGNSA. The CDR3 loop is CASSLGGPYEQYF. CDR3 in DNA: TGTGCCAGCAGCTTAGGGGGACCTTACGAGCAGTACTTC.

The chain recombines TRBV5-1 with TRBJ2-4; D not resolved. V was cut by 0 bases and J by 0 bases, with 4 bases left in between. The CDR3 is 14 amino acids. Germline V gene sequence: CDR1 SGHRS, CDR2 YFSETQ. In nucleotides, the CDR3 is TGCGCCAGCAGCTTGGACCTAGCCAAAAACATTCAGTACTTC. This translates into CASSLDLAKNIQYF.

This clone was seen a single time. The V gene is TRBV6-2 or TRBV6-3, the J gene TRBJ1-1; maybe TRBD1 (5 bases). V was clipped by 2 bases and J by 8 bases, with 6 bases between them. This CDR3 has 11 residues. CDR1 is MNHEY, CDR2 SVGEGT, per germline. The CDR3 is CASSYRGEAFF. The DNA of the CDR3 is TGTGCCAGCAGTTACCGGGGCGAAGCTTTCTTT.

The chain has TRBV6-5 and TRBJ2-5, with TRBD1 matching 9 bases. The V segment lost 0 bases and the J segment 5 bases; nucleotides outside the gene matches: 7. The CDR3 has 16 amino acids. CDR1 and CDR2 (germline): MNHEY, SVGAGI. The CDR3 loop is CASSYSRTGGAETQYF. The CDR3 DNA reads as TGTGCCAGCAGTTACTCGAGAACAGGGGGCGCGGAGACCCAGTACTTC.

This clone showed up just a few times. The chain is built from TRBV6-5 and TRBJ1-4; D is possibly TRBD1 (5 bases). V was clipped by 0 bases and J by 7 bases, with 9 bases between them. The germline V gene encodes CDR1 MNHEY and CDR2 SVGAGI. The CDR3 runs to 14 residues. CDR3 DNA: TGTGCCAGCAGTTACTCGGGACTTCGTGAAAAACTGTTTTTT. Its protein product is CASSYSGLREKLFF.

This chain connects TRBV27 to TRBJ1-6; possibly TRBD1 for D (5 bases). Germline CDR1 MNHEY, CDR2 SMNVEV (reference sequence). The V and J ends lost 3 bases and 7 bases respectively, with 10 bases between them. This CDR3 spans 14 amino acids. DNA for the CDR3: TGTGCCAGCAGTTTGGGGGTGGGGAATTCACCCCTCCACTTT. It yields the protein CASSLGVGNSPLHF.